Here is one TCR beta chain with its context. This clonotype was seen more than once but under ten times. Its target antigen remains unknown. Nothing much larger sits one base from this clone, and base qualities are not available. This sample was taken from a study of blood T cells in healthy people across ages (dated by TCRdb to the mid-2010s). A note on the overall study: In model experiments, template switching captured roughly one uniquely barcoded TCR beta cDNA molecule for every two T cells. To track age-related changes in TCR beta repertoire diversity, the study relied on deep sequencing normalized with unique cDNA molecular identifiers. Four age groups were formed from the donors: young (average 16 years), middle-aged (approximately 40), aged (62) and long-lived (around 80). To avoid experimental bias, donors of different ages were randomly spread across the sequencing lanes. The study analyzed two additional independent replicas of 1 million unique cDNA reads from the same blood draw for two donors, one aged 18 to 29 and one aged 80 or older.

The protocol used for the library was 5' RACE. Sequencing relied on an Illumina HiSeq 2500. A second about 7 to 12 cycle PCR used a sample-barcoded 5' primer and a J-beta primer mix. A template-switch 5' adaptor carrying 12 random nucleotides introduced a unique molecular identifier onto each TCR beta cDNA molecule. At least 2.5 million CDR3-containing paired-end reads were obtained from each sample. First-strand cDNA synthesis was performed from all RNA using the Mint cDNA synthesis kit, with priming by a TRBC-specific oligonucleotide. All cDNA was treated with uracil-DNA glycosylase and then went through a first 18-cycle PCR with the universal primers M1SS and BC2_uni_R. In the paper's pipeline: For normalization, 1 million high-quality reads, each with a distinct molecular identifier, were randomly selected from each sample. Reads sharing molecular identifiers were discarded rather than binned into consensus sequences. MiTCR, with a Q25 quality threshold and the strictest error-elimination algorithm, was used for CDR3 identification, clonotype clustering and error correction. A nonparametric unseen species model with Euler transformation was used to estimate a lower bound on total TCR beta diversity. The public reads were quality trimmed at Q25 with fastp and then assembled into clones with MiXCR by TCRdb, keeping productive beta chains. One record per CDR3 amino acid sequence lists the most common genes and DNA. The V and J calls reflect TCRdb's pipeline rather than the authors' work. This sample gives approximately 730,000 distinct CDR3 sequences in total; about 55% of them show up just once. Clones ranked in the top ten supply approximately 40% of the sample.

The donors were roughly 39 Caucasian individuals from Russia, aged roughly 6 to 95 years, who were systemically healthy. Each donor gave roughly 9 milliliters of peripheral blood, drawn into EDTA-treated Vacutainer tubes. Ficoll-Paque density-gradient centrifugation was used to isolate PBMCs, with at least 6.5 million per sample. Trizol reagent was used to extract total RNA from PBMCs, with at least 6 micrograms per sample. Naive CD45RAhigh/CD27high T cell percentages were measured by flow cytometry on a PBMC aliquot from every donor. Its CDR3 holds 19 amino acids, cysteine through phenylalanine. Just the 57-base CDR3 DNA is kept, in frame starting at base 1. The germline V gene (reference sequence) gives CDR1 as LGHDT and CDR2 as YNNKEL. V drops 3 bases and J drops 0 bases, leaving 21 bases in between. Overall study results and their limits: Because profiling used bulk unsorted PBMCs, naive and antigen-experienced compartments could not be compared conclusively. Observed TCR beta diversity per million T cells fell roughly linearly with age, and a significant reduction was already apparent by age around 36. Estimates of total diversity based on one million sequenced T cells were regarded as lower bounds and as underestimates. The long-lived group showed more naive CD4+ T cells, fewer expanded clones and increased TCR diversity than the aged group, suggesting age selection. Because donor CMV infection status was unknown, age-related changes in expanded clonotypes were potentially confounded. A strong correlation was found between observed TCR beta diversity and the percentage of naive T cells measured by flow cytometry.

The chain employs TRBV3-1 and TRBJ2-1, with TRBD2 as a weak D call on 7 bases. The sample taken for sequencing was blood. The receptor was derived from an older man in good health. The sequenced DNA is TGTGCCAGCAGCCAGGTGGCCGGCAGGGGCGGGAGCTCCTACAATGAGCAGTTCTTC. The encoded protein is CASSQVAGRGGSSYNEQFF.